This note documents a single T cell receptor (beta chain) sequence. Using immunoSEQ multiplex PCR, the repertoire was profiled, and TCRdb retains in-frame clones only, with some absent. The repertoire holds about 2 million clones, with 90% to 95% as singletons. The data stem from a study of shared clonotypes between healthy human individuals. Looking at the study overall: Per donor, three plates held CD4 naive cells, three held CD4 memory, two held CD8 naive and one held CD8 memory.

Germline loops: CDR1 ENHRY, CDR2 SYGVKD. The CDR3 runs to 15 residues. The V segment lost 10 bases and the J segment 1 base; nucleotides outside the gene matches: 9. The sequence derives from a man younger than 30 in good health. Sequencing was carried out using naive CD4+ T cells sorted from blood. Subset of the sample: CD45RA+ positively selected. V gene TRBV10-3 combines with J gene TRBJ1-3; 8 bases align to TRBD1. In DNA, the CDR3 is TGTGCCACCGGACAGGGTAGTTTGTCTGGAAACACCATATATTTT. Its protein is CATGQGSLSGNTIYF.